This T cell receptor beta chain appears in the sequencing data of a study of blood T cell repertoires in COVID-19. TCRdb's copy holds only in-frame clones and misses some; the assay was immunoSEQ multiplex PCR. The sample has more than 85,000 clones; 70% to 90% are singletons. In this sample, this clone turned up once. Germline-derived CDR1 and CDR2 are SEHNR and FQNEAQ (reference sequence). The CDR3 loop spans 16 amino acids. V was clipped by 2 bases and J by 1 base; unmatched bases: 3. The sample consisted of peripheral blood. The source is an older woman with acute or convalescent COVID-19. The chain joins TRBV7-9 to TRBJ2-2, with TRBD1 matching over 8 bases. The CDR3 spells CASSLSGTGNTGELFF. The CDR3 DNA follows: TGTGCCAGCAGCTTATCCGGGACAGGGAACACCGGGGAGCTGTTTTTT. The full variable domain, with the rest looked up from reference TRBV7-9 and TRBJ2-2, is DTGVSQNPRHKITKRGQNVTFRCDPISEHNRLYWYRQTLGQGPEFLTYFQNEAQLEKSRLLSDRFSAERPKGSFSTLEIQRTEQGDSAMYLCASSLSGTGNTGELFFGEGSRLTVL.